Detailed here is one T cell receptor beta chain. The source of the sample is a study of blood T cell repertoires in COVID-19. Study background: Some COVID-19 samples were acute and others convalescent; all came from the United States, Italy and Spain. Sources were T cells, B-cell-depleted T cells, or PBMCs; the material itself was cDNA or gDNA.

In the original processing: For nucleated cells, counts were estimated from reference gene primer amplification. Sequenced by immunoSEQ multiplex PCR; TCRdb stores in-frame clones only, minus some. V, J and clone size were drawn from that table, and D and trimming were deduced from the DNA. The sample carries 170,000 or so clones, approximately 86% recorded once. What was sequenced was peripheral blood. The sequence was collected from a man aged 45-65 years with active or convalescent COVID-19.

The CDR3 spells CASSPEANTGELFF. CDR3 nucleotides: TGTGCCAGCAGCCCCGAGGCGAACACCGGGGAGCTGTTTTTT. The V call is TRBV7-2, the J call TRBJ2-2; no reliable D call. V was shortened by 5 bases and J by 0 bases, with 7 bases between the two germline ends. The CDR3 covers 14 residues. Per the germline V gene, CDR1 is SGHTA and CDR2 is FQGNSA.